Each of the 9 T cell receptor beta chains below was sequenced from the same sample in a study of cytomegalovirus exposure and HLA in healthy donors. PCR primers comprised 60 Vbeta and 13 Jbeta primers. TCRdb's table, derived via immunoSEQ multiplex PCR, lists solely in-frame clones and lacks some. There are about 140,000 clones in the sample; 76% occur only once, and around 1.9% lies in the top ten. Input material: PBMCs. These receptors were collected from a man aged 40-49 years in good health and CMV-seronegative.

This chain links TRBV6-1 with TRBJ2-7; 9 nucleotides align to TRBD2. This CDR3 contains 19 residues. Per germline, CDR1 MNHNS and CDR2 SASEGT. With V trimmed by 2 bases and J by 2 bases, 16 bases remained unmatched. This CDR3 is CASSEWVGRPSGTTYEQYF. As DNA, the CDR3 is TGTGCCAGCAGTGAATGGGTAGGCCGGCCTAGCGGGACAACCTACGAGCAGTACTTC.

The CDR3 reads CASSFQGIFQETQYF. The CDR3 DNA reads as TGTGCCAGCAGCTTCCAGGGGATCTTTCAAGAGACCCAGTACTTC. The chain is built from TRBV5-6 and TRBJ2-5; possibly TRBD1 for D (6 bases). In germline, CDR1 is SGHDT, CDR2 YYEEEE. The CDR3 covers 15 residues. Trimming took 2 bases from V and 2 from J, leaving 13 bases between them.

V is TRBV6-1 and J is TRBJ2-3; possibly TRBD2 for D (5 bases). V gave up 4 bases and J gave up 4 bases, with 21 bases separating them. This CDR3 spans 17 amino acids. Germline V gene sequence: CDR1 MNHNS, CDR2 SASEGT. Here the CDR3 reads CASSGRDLRFGADTQYF. As DNA, the CDR3 is TGTGCCAGCAGTGGCCGGGATCTACGTTTTGGCGCAGATACGCAGTATTTT.

The CDR3 region has the DNA TGTGCCATCAGTGCATCTACAGGGGCCGGAGGCTACACCTTC. Translated, it gives CAISASTGAGGYTF. The rearrangement joins TRBV10-3 to TRBJ1-2; 7 bases map to TRBD1. Germline V lookup: CDR1 ENHRY, CDR2 SYGVKD. Trimming took 4 bases from V and 8 from J; bases not matched to a gene: 10. The length of the CDR3 is 14 residues.

The J gene is TRBJ2-4, the V gene TRBV2; 9 nucleotides match TRBD1. CDR1 is SNHLY, CDR2 FYNNEI, per germline. The CDR3 totals 16 residues. Unmatched junction bases numbered 8, after V lost 7 bases and J lost 1 base. For the CDR3, the DNA is TGTGCCAGCACCCGGGACAGGGCCGGGGCCAAAAACATTCAGTACTTC. Its translation is CASTRDRAGAKNIQYF.

This clone was observed a handful of times. This chain uses TRBV2 with TRBJ2-2, with TRBD2 matching 10 bases. Germline assignment: CDR1 SNHLY and CDR2 FYNNEI. The CDR3 has 15 amino acids. V shed 6 bases and J 2 bases; nucleotides not matched to a gene: 3. CDR3 in amino acids: CASSVAGGNTGELFF. The DNA for the CDR3 is TGTGCCAGCAGCGTAGCGGGGGGAAACACCGGGGAGCTGTTTTTT.

The chain joins TRBV6-5 to TRBJ2-5; 7 bases are a match to TRBD1. The ends lost 0 bases at V and 2 bases at J; junction bases unmatched: 3. The germline V gene has CDR1 MNHEY and CDR2 SVGAGI. The CDR3 extends over 15 amino acids. CDR3 sequence reads: CASSYSDRAQETQYF. The CDR3 DNA reads as TGTGCCAGCAGTTACTCTGACAGGGCTCAAGAGACCCAGTACTTC.

CDR3 protein: CSVALQGSTGELFF. The CDR3 DNA reads TGCAGCGTTGCCCTCCAGGGGAGCACCGGGGAGCTGTTTTTT. J is TRBJ2-2 and V is TRBV29-1; D might be TRBD1 (6 bases). CDR3 length: 14 amino acids. Trimming shortened V by 4 bases and J by 4 bases, and 13 bases separated the two germline ends. CDR1 and CDR2 from the germline V gene are SQVTM and ANQGSEA.

This clone was detected once. The chain employs TRBV28 and TRBJ2-5; TRBD2 is a possible D gene (6 bases). Trimming removed 4 bases from V and 4 bases from J, with 16 bases in between. CDR3 length equals 15 residues. Germline CDR1 reads MDHEN; CDR2 reads SYDVKM. The CDR3 spells CASSSPGEGGETQYF. CDR3 nucleotides: TGTGCCAGCAGTTCTCCGGGAGAGGGTGGAGAGACCCAGTACTTC.